This T cell receptor beta chain was identified during a study of shared clonotypes between healthy human individuals. Whole-study results and caveats: Larger richness was generally estimated for naive than memory subsets. Some clonotypes were shared by all four sorted-subset donors, while others were not shared. The non-shared ones had lower generation probabilities than the shared ones.

As for this clone: The antigen remains unidentified.

Evenly divided among several immunoSEQ plates was the genomic DNA of each subset. Using 200 ng DNA, 30,000 or so T cell genomes, the sorted-subset replicate PCRs were run. Clones were read by immunoSEQ multiplex PCR, and TCRdb kept only the in-frame ones, dropping some. This table has over 2 million clones, roughly 96% appearing once. Trimming stripped 8 bases from V and 2 bases from J, with 18 bases between. In germline, CDR1 is MNHEY, CDR2 SVGAGI. The CDR3 has 15 amino acids. The clonotype was recovered from a man aged 18 to 29 in good health. The specimen sequenced was naive CD4+ T cells sorted from blood. Described subset: CD45RA+ positively selected. V is TRBV6-5 and J is TRBJ1-2; D perhaps matches TRBD1 (6 bases). Here the CDR3 DNA reads TGTGCCAGCGGATTCGGGACAAAGACAAACTATGGCTACACCTTC. This translates into CASGFGTKTNYGYTF.